This T cell receptor (beta chain) was sequenced for a study of naive and memory T cell subsets. Alpha and beta libraries were amplified separately from the second PCR onward. CD4+ T cell IFNgamma after overnight CMV lysate exposure gave donor CMV status. The beta constant-region primer was an equimolar mix of two oligonucleotides covering TRBC1 and TRBC2. MiXCR was run by TCRdb on the UMI-ligation and nested PCR reads, yielding one entry per CDR3 protein. This table holds approximately 140,000 distinct CDR3 sequences, about 18% found once. The CDR3 has 14 residues. CDR1 and CDR2 from the germline V gene are MDHEN and SYDVKM. The V gene end was trimmed by 5 bases and the J gene end by 11 bases; junction bases not matched to a gene: 11. This clonotype was picked up a small number of times. The antigen remains unidentified. Study-level findings and limits: In naive cells, over 95% of TCR sequences were seen only once.

The rearrangement joins TRBV28 to TRBJ1-1; 10 bases map to TRBD1. Material: naive CD4+ T cells from blood. This TCR was recovered from a human donor in good health. CDR3 nucleotide sequence: TGTGCCAGCAGTCCTCACGGACAGGGGGATTTGGCTTTCTTT. Amino acid sequence: CASSPHGQGDLAFF.